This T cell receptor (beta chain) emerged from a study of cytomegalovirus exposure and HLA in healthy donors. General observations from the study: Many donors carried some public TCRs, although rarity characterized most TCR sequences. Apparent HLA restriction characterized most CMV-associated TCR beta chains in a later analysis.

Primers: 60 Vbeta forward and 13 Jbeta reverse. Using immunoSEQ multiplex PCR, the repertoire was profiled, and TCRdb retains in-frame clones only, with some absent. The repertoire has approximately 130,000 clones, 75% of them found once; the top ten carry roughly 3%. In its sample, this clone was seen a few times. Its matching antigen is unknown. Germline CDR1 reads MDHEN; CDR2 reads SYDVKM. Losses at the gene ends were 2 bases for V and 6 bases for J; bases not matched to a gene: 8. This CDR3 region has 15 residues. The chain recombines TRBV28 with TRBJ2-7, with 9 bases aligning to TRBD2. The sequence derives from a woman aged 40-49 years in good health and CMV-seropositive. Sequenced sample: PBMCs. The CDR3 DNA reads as TGTGCCAGCAGTTTAGGAGCTAGCGGGAAGGGCGAGCAGTACTTC. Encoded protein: CASSLGASGKGEQYF.